This T cell receptor beta chain originates from a study of blood T cell repertoires in COVID-19. Study-level background: Acute-phase and convalescent COVID-19 samples originated in the United States, Italy and Spain. PBMCs, B-cell-depleted T cells, or T cells provided the cDNA or gDNA that made up the material.

Looked up from germline, CDR1 is SGDLS and CDR2 is YYNGEE. V was clipped by 3 bases and J by 2 bases; unmatched bases: 19. The CDR3 has 20 amino acids. Per the authors' pipeline: Reference gene primers were amplified, and this amplification served to estimate nucleated cell counts. Generated by immunoSEQ multiplex PCR, the TCRdb table keeps only in-frame clones and is missing some. Clonal size and the V and J genes are those of that table, whereas D and trimming came from the DNA. Of roughly 240,000 clones detected, approximately 80% appear once; the ten largest clones hold 4% to 5%. The receptor was derived from a woman in her seventies with acute or convalescent COVID-19. The material sequenced was peripheral blood. This rearrangement joins TRBV9 to TRBJ1-1; 10 bases map to TRBD1. The DNA for the CDR3 is TGTGCCAGCAGCGCAACTTGGGGAGGGACAGGGGCTCAGATCAACACTGAAGCTTTCTTT. Translating it yields CASSATWGGTGAQINTEAFF.